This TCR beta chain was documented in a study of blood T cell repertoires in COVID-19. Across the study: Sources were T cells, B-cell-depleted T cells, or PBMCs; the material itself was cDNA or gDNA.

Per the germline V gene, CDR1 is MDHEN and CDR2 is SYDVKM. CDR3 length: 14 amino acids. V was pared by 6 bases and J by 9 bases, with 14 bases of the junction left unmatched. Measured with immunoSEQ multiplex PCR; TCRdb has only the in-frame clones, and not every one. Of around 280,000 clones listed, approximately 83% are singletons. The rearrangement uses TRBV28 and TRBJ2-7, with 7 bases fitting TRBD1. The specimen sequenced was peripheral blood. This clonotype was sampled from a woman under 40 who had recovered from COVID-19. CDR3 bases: TGTGCCAGCAGCGGGGACAGATTCTACGAAGGGCAGTACTTC. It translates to CASSGDRFYEGQYF.